The source of this T cell receptor beta chain is a study of blood T cell repertoires in COVID-19. CDR1 SGHVS and CDR2 FQNEAQ come from the germline V gene. The CDR3 has 16 amino acids. V lost 0 bases and J 4 bases, leaving 10 bases between the germline ends. In the original workflow: From reference gene primer amplification, estimates of nucleated cell counts were derived. Here immunoSEQ multiplex PCR was the method, and the copy in TCRdb shows in-frame clones only, minus some. Clone size and V and J calls were adopted from that table, with D and trimming inferred from the DNA. The data contain about 190,000 clones, under 90% of them singletons.

Input material: peripheral blood. The chain is built from TRBV7-8 and TRBJ2-6; no definite D call. The TCR was taken from a human donor in a cohort sampled during active COVID-19. The CDR3 DNA follows: TGTGCCAGCAGCTTAGCCGGTCTCTCGGGGGCCAACGTCCTGACTTTC. This translates into CASSLAGLSGANVLTF.